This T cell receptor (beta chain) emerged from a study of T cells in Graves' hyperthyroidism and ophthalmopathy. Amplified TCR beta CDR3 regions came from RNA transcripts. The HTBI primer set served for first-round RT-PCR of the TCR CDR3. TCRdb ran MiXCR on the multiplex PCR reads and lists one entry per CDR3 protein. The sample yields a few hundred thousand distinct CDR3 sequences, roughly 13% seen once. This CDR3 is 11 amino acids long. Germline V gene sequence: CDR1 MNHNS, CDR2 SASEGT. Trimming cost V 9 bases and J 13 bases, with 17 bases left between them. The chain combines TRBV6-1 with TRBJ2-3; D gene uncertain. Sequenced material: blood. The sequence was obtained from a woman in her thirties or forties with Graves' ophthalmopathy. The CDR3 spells CASQSGVNKYF. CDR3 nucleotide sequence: TGTGCCAGTCAGTCTGGGGTGAATAAGTATTTT.